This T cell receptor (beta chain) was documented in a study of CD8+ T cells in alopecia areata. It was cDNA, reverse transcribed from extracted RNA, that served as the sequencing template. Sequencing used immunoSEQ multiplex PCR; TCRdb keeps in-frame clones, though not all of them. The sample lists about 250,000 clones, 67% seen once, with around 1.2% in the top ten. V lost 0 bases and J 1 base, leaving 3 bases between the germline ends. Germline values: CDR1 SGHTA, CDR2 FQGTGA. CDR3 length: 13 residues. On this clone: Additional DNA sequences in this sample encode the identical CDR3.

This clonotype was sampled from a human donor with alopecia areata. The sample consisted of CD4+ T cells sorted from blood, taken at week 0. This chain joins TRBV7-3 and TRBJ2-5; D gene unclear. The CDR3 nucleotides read TGTGCCAGCAGCTTAACGGTCCAAGAGACCCAGTACTTC. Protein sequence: CASSLTVQETQYF.